What follows are 28 T cell receptor beta chains derived from one specimen sequenced in a study of T cells in Graves' hyperthyroidism and ophthalmopathy. Regions amplified from RNA transcripts were the TCR beta CDR3 regions. The TCR CDR3 was amplified in a first-round RT-PCR using the HTBI primer set. Each CDR3 protein gets one entry after TCRdb re-called the multiplex PCR reads with MiXCR. The table includes about 610,000 distinct CDR3 sequences, 14% to 15% detected once. Sequencing input: blood. Receptor source: a woman aged 40 to 55 with Graves' ophthalmopathy.

This clonotype has at least ten counts. The rearrangement links TRBV28 to TRBJ1-2; unclear D gene. Trimming left V 5 bases short and J 4 bases short, with 14 bases between. This CDR3 region has 14 residues. CDR1 is MDHEN, CDR2 SYDVKM, per germline. CDR3 loop: CASSTPDGSYGYTF. The CDR3 DNA is TGTGCCAGCAGTACACCCGACGGGTCCTATGGCTACACCTTC.

This clonotype was counted ten times or more. This chain links TRBV4-2 with TRBJ2-5; 10 bases are shared with TRBD1. J lost 3 bases, V lost 3 bases, and 4 bases had no gene match. CDR3 length equals 15 residues. Looked up from germline, CDR1 is LGHNA and CDR2 is YNFKEQ. The CDR3 protein is CASSQGGTGEETQYF. The CDR3 DNA reads as TGTGCCAGCAGCCAGGGGGGGACAGGGGAAGAGACCCAGTACTTC.

The chain uses TRBV4-1 and TRBJ2-7; TRBD2 matches at 7 bases. The CDR3 consists of 15 residues. Trimming removed 0 bases from V and 3 bases from J; junction bases left unmatched: 5. Germline CDR1 is MGHRA and CDR2 is YSYEKL. CDR3 in amino acids: CASSQDPSGFYEQYF. In nucleotides, the CDR3 is TGCGCCAGCAGCCAAGATCCTAGCGGATTCTACGAGCAGTACTTC.

This clonotype was seen repeatedly, ten times or more. V is TRBV3-1 and J is TRBJ2-7; TRBD2 matches at 10 bases. Unmatched junction bases numbered 3, after V lost 1 base and J lost 0 bases. CDR3 length: 16 residues. Germline loops: CDR1 LGHDT, CDR2 YNNKEL (reference sequence). CDR3 loop: CASSQGAGGPSYEQYF. In nucleotides, the CDR3 is TGTGCCAGCAGCCAAGGAGCGGGAGGGCCCTCCTACGAGCAGTACTTC.

In its sample, this clonotype was seen once. The rearrangement uses TRBV4-1 and TRBJ1-1, with D possibly being TRBD1 (5 bases). This CDR3 spans 15 amino acids. Trimming stripped 4 bases from V and 2 bases from J, with 14 bases between. Per germline, CDR1 MGHRA and CDR2 YSYEKL. DNA for the CDR3: TGCGCCAGCAGCCTACAGGACCAGGCCAACACTGAAGCTTTCTTT. This encodes CASSLQDQANTEAFF.

V gene TRBV20-1 combines with J gene TRBJ2-5; D may be TRBD1 or TRBD2 (5 bases each). Trimming took 6 bases from V and 4 from J, leaving 24 bases between them. Germline V gene lookup returns CDR1 DFQATT and CDR2 SNEGSKA (reference sequence). The CDR3 consists of 16 residues. CDR3 DNA sequence: TGCAGTGCGCCCATTCGGGGCGCGGTCGGAGGAGAGACCCAGTACTTC. Translation: CSAPIRGAVGGETQYF.

This clonotype has at least ten counts. The chain links TRBV19 to TRBJ1-5; D remains unclear. Trimming pared 4 bases from V and 1 base from J, leaving 11 bases between. Germline CDR1 LNHDA, CDR2 SQIVND (reference sequence). The CDR3 is 15 residues long. The chain's CDR3 is CASSTPRASNQPQHF. The CDR3 bases are TGTGCCAGTAGTACCCCGAGAGCGAGCAATCAGCCCCAGCATTTT.

The sample holds many counts of this clonotype. This sequence joins TRBV19 and TRBJ1-5; D ambiguous. The CDR3 totals 14 residues. Germline V gene data show CDR1 as LNHDA and CDR2 as SQIVND (reference sequence). The ends were cut back, 5 bases at V and 0 bases at J, with 8 bases in the middle. This CDR3 is CASSAHRSNQPQHF. CDR3 nucleotide sequence: TGTGCCAGTAGTGCCCACCGTAGCAATCAGCCCCAGCATTTT.

The sample holds many counts of this clonotype. This rearrangement joins TRBV11-3 to TRBJ2-7; 9 bases are a match to TRBD2. Germline V CDR1 and CDR2: SGHNT, YENEEA. The J segment lost 0 bases and the V segment lost 1 base, leaving 7 bases of the junction unmatched. CDR3 length: 17 amino acids. The CDR3 bases are TGTGCCAGCAGCTTAGTCCTAGCGGGGACGAGCTCCTACGAGCAGTACTTC. Its translation is CASSLVLAGTSSYEQYF.

In regard to this clonotype: A much larger clonotype is one base distant, so this may be a read error. The chain links TRBV28 to TRBJ2-5; D gene unclear. CDR3 length: 12 amino acids. Germline V gene data show CDR1 as MDHEN and CDR2 as SYDVKM. V was cut by 3 bases and J by 7 bases, with 9 bases left in between. The CDR3 DNA is TGTGCCAGCAGTTTCGCATCGGGGACCCAGTACTTC. It encodes CASSFASGTQYF.

This clonotype was recorded many times. This rearrangement joins TRBV20-1 to TRBJ2-7; D call uncertain. Germline CDR1 and CDR2: DFQATT and SNEGSKA (reference sequence). The CDR3 has 14 amino acids. V lost 0 bases and J 3 bases, leaving 12 bases between the germline ends. The CDR3 here is CSARDSSVDYEQYF. DNA for the CDR3: TGCAGTGCTAGAGATAGCAGCGTCGACTACGAGCAGTACTTC.

This clonotype was counted ten times or more. The chain combines TRBV7-2 with TRBJ1-3; unclear D gene. CDR1 SGHTA and CDR2 FQGNSA come from the germline V gene. The CDR3 length is 15 residues. V lost 4 bases and J 0 bases, leaving 10 bases between the germline ends. CDR3 amino acids: CASSSDGNSGNTIYF. CDR3 DNA sequence: TGTGCCAGCAGCTCCGACGGTAACTCTGGAAACACCATATATTTT.

At least ten counts were recorded for this clonotype. The chain joins TRBV30 to TRBJ1-1; D not certain. The germline CDR1 and CDR2 sequences are GTSNPN and SVGIG (reference sequence). The CDR3 loop spans 13 amino acids. V was shortened by 0 bases and J by 1 base, with 6 bases between the two germline ends. The CDR3 sequence: CAWSVLANTEAFF. The CDR3 DNA reads TGTGCCTGGAGTGTACTAGCGAACACTGAAGCTTTCTTT.

V is TRBV10-3 and J is TRBJ1-2, with D unclear. The V and J ends lost 0 bases and 7 bases respectively, with 6 bases between them. This CDR3 comprises 12 residues. CDR1 is ENHRY and CDR2 is SYGVKD in the germline V gene. The CDR3 reads CAISESEAGYTF. The CDR3 DNA is TGTGCCATCAGTGAGTCCGAAGCTGGCTACACCTTC.

The rearrangement links TRBV27 to TRBJ2-2; either TRBD1 or TRBD2 may supply D (5 bases each). Germline V gene lookup returns CDR1 MNHEY and CDR2 SMNVEV (reference sequence). The CDR3 sequence is 14 residues long. With 8 bases removed from V and 5 bases from J, the gap between germline ends came to 15 bases. CDR3 in amino acids: CASFKRGATGELFF. Written as DNA, the CDR3 is TGTGCCAGCTTCAAGAGGGGCGCAACCGGGGAGCTGTTTTTT.

CDR3 sequence (DNA): TGCAGTGCTACCCGGACTAGGAGCACGTACGAGCAGTACTTC. Translation gives CSATRTRSTYEQYF. V and J are TRBV20-1 and TRBJ2-7; the match to TRBD2 covers 7 bases. V trimming: 4 bases; J trimming: 4 bases; junction bases outside the gene matches: 10. CDR3 length: 14 residues. CDR1 and CDR2 from the germline V gene are DFQATT and SNEGSKA (reference sequence).

There are a few counts of this clonotype. The gene calls are TRBV10-3 and TRBJ1-6; TRBD1 matches 8 bases. The CDR3 runs to 13 residues. Germline lookup yields CDR1 ENHRY and CDR2 SYGVKD. The V and J ends lost 9 bases and 6 bases, in that order; junction bases with no gene match: 4. The CDR3: CAMTGDLNSPLHF. DNA for the CDR3: TGTGCCATGACAGGGGACCTTAATTCACCCCTCCACTTT.

This clonotype appeared many times. This chain connects TRBV6-1 to TRBJ1-1, with D possibly matching TRBD1 (5 bases). V lost 1 base to trimming and J lost 7 bases, with 10 bases between them. The CDR3 loop spans 13 amino acids. Germline V gives CDR1 MNHNS, CDR2 SASEGT. The CDR3: CASSEDPRGEAFF. The CDR3, as DNA: TGTGCCAGCAGTGAAGACCCGAGGGGTGAAGCTTTCTTT.

The chain has TRBV3-1 and TRBJ1-1; 7 nucleotides align to TRBD1. V gave up 5 bases and J gave up 3 bases; unmatched junction bases: 6. There are 14 residues in the CDR3. The germline V gene encodes CDR1 LGHDT and CDR2 YNNKEL (reference sequence). CDR3 DNA: TGTGCCAGCAGCGACAGGGTGGGGGACACTGAAGCTTTCTTT. It translates to CASSDRVGDTEAFF.

There are a few counts of this clonotype. The genes are TRBV2 and TRBJ1-1; D perhaps matches TRBD1 (5 bases). Germline V gene lookup returns CDR1 SNHLY and CDR2 FYNNEI. V was shortened by 5 bases and J by 5 bases, with 12 bases between the two germline ends. The CDR3 has 13 residues. CDR3 sequence (DNA): TGTGCCAGCAGTTCGGGACCCATGACTGAAGCTTTCTTT. Translation: CASSSGPMTEAFF.

This clonotype was seen repeatedly, ten times or more. V is TRBV7-9 and J is TRBJ2-7, with no clear D. This CDR3 comprises 13 residues. CDR1 SEHNR and CDR2 FQNEAQ come from the germline V gene (reference sequence). Trimming removed 7 bases at V and 2 bases at J, with 12 bases between. CDR3 bases: TGTGCCAGCACCCCAGGCGGAACCTACGAGCAGTACTTC. This gives the protein CASTPGGTYEQYF.

At least ten counts were recorded for this clonotype. This chain connects TRBV19 to TRBJ1-6; D is possibly TRBD1 (6 bases). Trimming stripped 11 bases from V and 10 bases from J, with 18 bases between. The CDR3 has 13 residues. Germline CDR1 is LNHDA and CDR2 is SQIVND (reference sequence). CDR3 sequence (DNA): TGTGCCTCTAATGGGGGGGCCGTCTCACCCCTCCACTTT. Translated: CASNGGAVSPLHF.

The chain has TRBV27 and TRBJ2-7; D might be TRBD2 (5 bases). The CDR3 is 14 amino acids. Per germline, CDR1 MNHEY and CDR2 SMNVEV (reference sequence). V was trimmed by 9 bases and J by 0 bases, leaving 15 bases between them. CDR3 sequence reads: CASSIPGYSYEQYF. The CDR3 nucleotides are TGTGCCAGTAGTATCCCGGGATACTCCTACGAGCAGTACTTC.

The chain combines TRBV7-8 with TRBJ2-7; maybe TRBD1 (6 bases). The CDR3 contains 14 residues. Germline-derived CDR1 and CDR2 are SGHVS and FQNEAQ. V lost 5 bases to trimming and J lost 0 bases, with 11 bases between them. The CDR3 is CASSTRQDSYEQYF. The CDR3 DNA follows: TGTGCCAGCAGCACCAGACAGGACTCCTACGAGCAGTACTTC.

This clonotype was counted at least ten times. The V call is TRBV5-1, the J call TRBJ2-7; the match to TRBD1 covers 11 bases. The V segment lost 4 bases and the J segment 5 bases; nucleotides outside the gene matches: 5. Germline CDR1 and CDR2: SGHRS and YFSETQ. The CDR3 runs 14 residues. The CDR3 DNA follows: TGCGCCAGCAGCCAGGGGACAGGGGGACACGAGCAGTACTTC. Its protein is CASSQGTGGHEQYF. Complete variable domain (other parts from reference TRBV5-1 and TRBJ2-7): KAGVTQTPRYLIKTRGQQVTLSCSPISGHRSVSWYQQTPGQGLQFLFEYFSETQRNKGNFPGRFSGRQFSNSRSEMNVSTLELGDSALYLCASSQGTGGHEQYFGPGTRLTVT.

This clonotype was observed many times. The J gene is TRBJ1-6, the V gene TRBV27, with TRBD1 identical over 9 bases. There are 18 residues in the CDR3. V shed 5 bases, J shed 0 bases, and the junction held 8 bases outside the gene matches. Germline lookup yields CDR1 MNHEY and CDR2 SMNVEV (reference sequence). CDR3 residues: CASSMMGTGNSYNSPLHF. CDR3 nucleotide sequence: TGTGCCAGCAGTATGATGGGGACAGGGAACTCCTATAATTCACCCCTCCACTTT.

The chain has TRBV18 and TRBJ2-7; D uncertain. V lost 3 bases and J 3 bases, leaving 9 bases between the germline ends. Per germline, CDR1 KGHSH and CDR2 LQKENI. This CDR3 region has 13 residues. CDR3: CASSPGANYEQYF. CDR3 nucleotide sequence: TGTGCCAGCTCACCGGGCGCGAACTACGAGCAGTACTTC.

This chain joins TRBV28 and TRBJ1-2; 8 nucleotides agree with TRBD1. The CDR3 has 17 residues. CDR1 MDHEN and CDR2 SYDVKM come from the germline V gene. With V trimmed by 6 bases and J by 4 bases, 16 bases remained unmatched. The CDR3 sequence: CASSNTAPGGGSYGYTF. The CDR3 DNA sequence: TGTGCCAGCAGCAACACGGCCCCAGGGGGCGGGAGCTATGGCTACACCTTC.